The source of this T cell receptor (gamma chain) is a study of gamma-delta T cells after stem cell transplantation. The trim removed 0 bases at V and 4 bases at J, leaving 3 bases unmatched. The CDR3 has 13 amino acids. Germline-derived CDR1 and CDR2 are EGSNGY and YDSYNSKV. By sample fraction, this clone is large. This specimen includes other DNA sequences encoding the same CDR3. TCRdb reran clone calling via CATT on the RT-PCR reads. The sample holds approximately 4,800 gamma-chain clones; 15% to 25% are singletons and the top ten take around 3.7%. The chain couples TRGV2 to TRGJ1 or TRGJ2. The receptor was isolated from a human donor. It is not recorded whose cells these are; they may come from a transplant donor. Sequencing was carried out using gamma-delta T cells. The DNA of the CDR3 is TGTGCCACCTGGGACGGGCAATATTATAAGAAACTCTTT. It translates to CATWDGQYYKKLF.